The rows below give T cell receptor beta chains drawn from one sample of a study of blood T cell repertoires in COVID-19. Sequenced by immunoSEQ multiplex PCR; TCRdb stores in-frame clones only, minus some. Seen here are 45,000 to 50,000 clones, roughly four fifths observed once, and the top ten hold 6.5% to 9%. The sample comprised peripheral blood. These receptor sequences come from a man between 60 and 75 years old with active COVID-19. Both conserved end residues are part of each CDR3. The D gene is left open where the match is weak. The size field is filled for only some rows; it gives once, few, many or a size class.

v_call	d_call	clone_size	j_call	cdr3_aa	cdr3_nt
TRBV5-6	TRBD1	.	TRBJ1-1	CASSLVGGHVMNTEAFF	TGTGCCAGCAGCTTGGTAGGGGGCCATGTAATGAACACTGAAGCTTTCTTT
TRBV7-2	TRBD2	.	TRBJ2-5	CASSLAGGPETQYF	TGTGCCAGCAGCTTAGCGGGAGGGCCGGAGACCCAGTACTTC
TRBV12-5	.	.	TRBJ2-5	CASGPPRFSTETQYF	TGTGCTAGTGGTCCCCCCCGTTTTAGCACAGAGACCCAGTACTTC
TRBV30	.	.	TRBJ2-3	CAWRSGLGTDTQYF	TGTGCCTGGAGGAGCGGGTTGGGCACAGATACGCAGTATTTT
TRBV5-4	.	.	TRBJ1-6	CASSLAGGYNSPLHF	TGTGCCAGCAGCTTGGCCGGCGGTTATAATTCACCCCTCCACTTT
TRBV21-1	.	.	TRBJ1-4	CASSNSRHRGRPEKLFF	TGTGCCAGCAGCAACTCTCGTCACAGGGGGCGCCCAGAAAAACTGTTTTTT
TRBV6-5	.	once	TRBJ1-6	CASSYRGINSPLHF	TGTGCCAGCAGTTACCGGGGAATTAATTCACCCCTCCACTTT
TRBV5-8	TRBD2	.	TRBJ2-5	CASSPGTRGTQETQYF	TGTGCCAGCAGCCCCGGGACTAGAGGGACCCAAGAGACCCAGTACTTC
TRBV14	.	.	TRBJ1-6	CASSPGRGSPLHF	TGTGCCAGCAGCCCCGGACGGGGTTCACCCCTCCACTTT
TRBV6-2/TRBV6-3	.	.	TRBJ2-4	CASSYLGGADKNIQYF	TGTGCCAGCAGTTACTTAGGGGGGGCCGACAAAAACATTCAGTACTTC
TRBV5-1	TRBD2	few	TRBJ2-1	CASSLKLAGNDNEQFF	TGCGCCAGCAGCTTGAAACTAGCGGGAAACGACAATGAGCAGTTCTTC
TRBV12-3/TRBV12-4	.	once	TRBJ2-1	CASSPADFYEQFF	TGTGCCAGCAGCCCGGCGGACTTCTATGAGCAGTTCTTC
TRBV11-2	TRBD2	medium-sized	TRBJ2-1	CASGDPGLAESYNEQFF	TGTGCCAGCGGCGACCCGGGACTAGCAGAGTCCTACAATGAGCAGTTCTTC
TRBV6-6	TRBD2	.	TRBJ2-5	CASSSTSGVVETQYF	TGTGCCAGCAGTAGTACTAGCGGTGTCGTCGAGACCCAGTACTTC
TRBV3-1/TRBV3-2	TRBD2	.	TRBJ2-1	CASSQDFSGTHNEQFF	TGTGCCAGCAGCCAAGATTTCAGCGGGACTCACAATGAGCAGTTCTTC
TRBV4-1	TRBD1	.	TRBJ1-4	CASSLPGTGREKLFF	TGCGCCAGCAGCCTCCCCGGGACAGGGAGGGAAAAACTGTTTTTT
TRBV12-3/TRBV12-4	.	.	TRBJ1-2	CASSLSGGGYTF	TGTGCCAGCAGTTTGAGCGGGGGGGGCTACACCTTC
TRBV5-1	.	once	TRBJ2-5	CASSLAAGRQETQYF	TGCGCCAGCAGCTTGGCTGCGGGTAGACAAGAGACCCAGTACTTC
TRBV18	TRBD2	.	TRBJ2-1	CASSPGTSGANNEQFF	TGTGCCAGCTCACCCGGGACTAGCGGGGCTAACAATGAGCAGTTCTTC
TRBV28	TRBD1	once	TRBJ2-6	CASSTRDRTSSSGANVLTF	TGTGCCAGCAGCACCCGGGACAGGACATCAAGCTCTGGGGCCAACGTCCTGACTTTC
TRBV20-1	.	.	TRBJ1-4	CSARRPEKLFF	TGCAGTGCTAGACGTCCTGAAAAACTGTTTTTT
TRBV28	TRBD2	.	TRBJ2-4	CVGAGGAKNIQYF	TGTGTTGGAGCGGGGGGGGCCAAAAACATTCAGTACTTC
TRBV19	.	.	TRBJ2-7	CATSPFRTLPSYEQYF	TGTGCCACCTCCCCCTTTCGGACTTTACCATCCTACGAGCAGTACTTC
TRBV6-8	.	.	TRBJ2-2	CASTLAGATSGGELFF	TGTGCCAGCACGTTGGCGGGGGCTACGTCCGGCGGGGAGCTGTTTTTT
TRBV24-1	TRBD1	.	TRBJ2-1	CAILDRVSSGSLYNEQFF	TGTGCCATTCTGGACAGGGTATCCTCCGGGAGCTTATACAATGAGCAGTTCTTC
TRBV18	TRBD1	medium-sized	TRBJ1-6	CASSPTGERSPLHF	TGTGCCAGCTCACCAACAGGGGAGAGGTCACCCCTCCACTTT
TRBV5-1	TRBD1	.	TRBJ1-1	CASKRTGGVGTEAFF	TGCGCCAGCAAACGGACAGGGGGCGTAGGCACTGAAGCTTTCTTT
TRBV18	.	.	TRBJ1-2	CASSPRGTHHDGYTF	TGTGCCAGCTCACCACGTGGGACACACCACGACGGCTACACCTTC
TRBV19	TRBD1	.	TRBJ2-1	CASSANRGGEQFF	TGTGCCAGTAGTGCCAACAGGGGTGGAGAGCAGTTCTTC
TRBV25-1	.	.	TRBJ2-7	CASSPALTGSSDEQYF	TGTGCCAGCAGTCCGGCCCTAACAGGGAGTTCCGACGAGCAGTACTTC
TRBV5-1	TRBD1	.	TRBJ1-5	CATRRTGPSQPQHF	TGCGCCACCAGAAGGACAGGACCCTCTCAGCCCCAGCATTTT
TRBV15	TRBD2	.	TRBJ2-3	CATSIRGTSADTQYF	TGTGCCACCAGCATCCGGGGGACTAGCGCAGATACGCAGTATTTT
TRBV7-9	TRBD1	.	TRBJ1-6	CASSLAGGGQGTISPLHF	TGTGCCAGCAGCTTAGCTGGCGGAGGACAGGGAACCATTTCACCCCTCCACTTT
TRBV7-3	TRBD2	.	TRBJ2-7	CASSALERGLTYEQYF	TGTGCCAGCAGCGCCTTGGAGCGGGGGCTAACCTACGAGCAGTACTTC
TRBV6-5	TRBD1	.	TRBJ2-5	CASSSTTGGETQYF	TGTGCCAGCAGTTCCACGACAGGGGGAGAGACCCAGTACTTC
TRBV7-9	.	few	TRBJ2-1	CASSPPRDRVDYNEQFF	TGTGCCAGCAGCCCTCCCCGTGATCGTGTAGACTACAATGAGCAGTTCTTC
TRBV30	TRBD1	few	TRBJ2-5	CALQGAQETQYF	TGTGCCCTTCAGGGGGCCCAAGAGACCCAGTACTTC
TRBV10-3	TRBD1	.	TRBJ1-3	CATGQGSSGNTIYF	TGTGCCACTGGACAGGGGAGCTCTGGAAACACCATATATTTT
TRBV6-4	.	.	TRBJ1-1	CASSDGATGSEAFF	TGTGCCAGCAGTGACGGCGCAACAGGGTCGGAAGCTTTCTTT
TRBV10-3	TRBD2	.	TRBJ2-1	CAISETGLAGGKEQFF	TGTGCCATCAGTGAGACGGGACTAGCGGGAGGTAAGGAGCAGTTCTTC
TRBV18	TRBD1	.	TRBJ2-7	CASSLYSGTGDEQYF	TGTGCCAGCTCACTTTACTCCGGGACAGGGGACGAGCAGTACTTC
TRBV2	.	.	TRBJ2-7	CASSDRRGGVSYEQYF	TGTGCCAGCAGTGACCGGCGGGGAGGTGTGAGCTACGAGCAGTACTTC
TRBV9	TRBD1	.	TRBJ1-1	CASSLGTGTEAFF	TGTGCCAGCAGCCTTGGGACAGGCACTGAAGCTTTCTTT
TRBV18	.	.	TRBJ2-7	CASSQNQGYEQYF	TGTGCCAGCTCACAGAATCAGGGCTACGAGCAGTACTTC
TRBV7-9	TRBD2	.	TRBJ2-1	CASSPRRAGGDEQFF	TGTGCCAGCAGCCCCCGACGGGCGGGGGGGGATGAGCAGTTCTTC
TRBV5-6	.	.	TRBJ2-1	CASIEGLNNEQFF	TGTGCCAGTATCGAGGGACTTAACAATGAGCAGTTCTTC
TRBV4-1	TRBD2	.	TRBJ2-1	CASIITVGRAYNEQFF	TGCGCCAGCATTATTACTGTTGGGAGGGCCTACAATGAGCAGTTCTTC
TRBV18	.	.	TRBJ2-4	CASSPLEADKNIQYF	TGTGCCAGCTCACCCCTAGAGGCAGACAAAAACATTCAGTACTTC
TRBV3-1/TRBV3-2	TRBD2	.	TRBJ2-3	CASSQEGGLAGFTDTQYF	TGTGCCAGCAGCCAAGAAGGTGGACTAGCGGGGTTCACAGATACGCAGTATTTT
TRBV14	TRBD2	.	TRBJ2-3	CASSQVRGGLTQYF	TGTGCCAGCAGCCAAGTTCGGGGGGGCCTTACGCAGTATTTT
TRBV19	TRBD1	.	TRBJ1-6	CATEDRGYNSPLHF	TGTGCCACCGAAGACAGGGGCTATAATTCACCCCTCCACTTT
TRBV28	.	.	TRBJ2-7	CASSLWDRAYEQYF	TGTGCCAGCAGTTTATGGGACAGAGCCTACGAGCAGTACTTC
TRBV2	TRBD2	medium-sized	TRBJ2-1	CASFMAGEGYNEQFF	TGTGCCAGCTTCATGGCGGGAGAAGGGTACAATGAGCAGTTCTTC
TRBV6-5	TRBD1	.	TRBJ2-2	CASSSTGGTGELFF	TGTGCCAGCAGTTCGACAGGGGGCACCGGGGAGCTGTTTTTT
TRBV7-3	.	.	TRBJ1-5	CASSFGPSNQPQHF	TGTGCCAGCAGCTTTGGGCCCAGCAATCAGCCCCAGCATTTT
TRBV28	TRBD1	.	TRBJ1-2	CASSSADRDGYTF	TGTGCCAGCAGTTCGGCCGACAGGGATGGCTACACCTTC
TRBV27	.	once	TRBJ2-7	CASRDNSYEQYF	TGTGCCAGCAGGGACAATTCCTACGAGCAGTACTTC
TRBV6-5	TRBD2	.	TRBJ2-5	CASSPGTSGAQYF	TGTGCCAGCAGTCCCGGGACTAGCGGGGCCCAGTACTTC
TRBV7-3	TRBD1	.	TRBJ2-2	CASSPPGQGTGELFF	TGTGCCAGCAGCCCTCCGGGACAGGGTACCGGGGAGCTGTTTTTT